These T cell receptor beta chains were read from a single sample in a study of blood T cell repertoires in COVID-19. This table comes from immunoSEQ multiplex PCR, and its TCRdb copy is limited to in-frame clones, with some not included. The data contain around 100,000 clones, roughly 80% of them singletons. The source material was peripheral blood. The origin of the receptors is a man between 65 and 79 years old with acute or convalescent COVID-19. CDR3s include the opening cysteine and the closing phenylalanine or tryptophan. The order of the fields is V gene, CDR3 length, J gene, D gene, clone size, CDR3 DNA, CDR3 protein. D genes are given only for firm matches. The listing skips clone size in some rows; elsewhere it reads once, few, many or a size class.

TRBV5-1,15,TRBJ1-1,TRBD1,NA,TGCGCCAGCAGCTCCCTGGGACAGGGGAACACTGAAGCTTTCTTT,CASSSLGQGNTEAFF
TRBV19,17,TRBJ2-3,NA,NA,TGTGCCAGTAGTATTCAGGGTGGGCAGGGTAGAAGGGATACGCAGTATTTT,CASSIQGGQGRRDTQYF
TRBV5-1,16,TRBJ2-2,NA,NA,TGCGCCAGCAGCCCGGGCGGCAGGGCGTTCACCGGGGAGCTGTTTTTT,CASSPGGRAFTGELFF
TRBV11-2,17,TRBJ2-6,TRBD1,NA,TGTGCCAGCACCGAAGGACAGGGAAGGACTGGGGCCAACGTCCTGACTTTC,CASTEGQGRTGANVLTF
TRBV2,16,TRBJ2-3,TRBD2,NA,TGTGCCAGCAGCCAGAGCGGGGGAAGGTTCACAGATACGCAGTATTTT,CASSQSGGRFTDTQYF
TRBV5-4,13,TRBJ2-1,TRBD1,NA,TGTGCCAGCAGCTTGGGACAGGGGAGTGAGCAGTTCTTC,CASSLGQGSEQFF
TRBV15,15,TRBJ2-3,NA,NA,TGTGCCACCAGCAGAGATGGGCAGGGGAGAGATACGCAGTATTTT,CATSRDGQGRDTQYF
TRBV5-1,15,TRBJ2-7,TRBD1,NA,TGCGCCAGCAGCTCAGCCGGGACAGGGAGCCACGAGCAGTACTTC,CASSSAGTGSHEQYF
TRBV7-2,15,TRBJ2-7,NA,NA,TGTGCCAGCAGCTTATGGGACTCCCACAGTTACGAGCAGTACTTC,CASSLWDSHSYEQYF
TRBV2,12,TRBJ1-1,NA,NA,TGTGCCAGCAGGGGGGAGGACACTGAAGCTTTCTTT,CASRGEDTEAFF
TRBV28,15,TRBJ2-2,TRBD1,once,TGTGCCAGCAGTGCCCCACAGGGGGTGGCCGGGGAGCTGTTTTTT,CASSAPQGVAGELFF
TRBV6-1,13,TRBJ2-5,NA,NA,TGTGCCAGCAGTGAACCGGGTACAGAGACCCAGTACTTC,CASSEPGTETQYF
TRBV5-4,13,TRBJ2-3,TRBD2,NA,TGTGCCAGCAGATGGGGGGGTAGGGATACGCAGTATTTT,CASRWGGRDTQYF
TRBV6-5,13,TRBJ2-1,NA,NA,TGTGCCAGCGGAAACAGGGCAGAAGGTGAGCAGTTCTTC,CASGNRAEGEQFF
TRBV2,15,TRBJ1-6,NA,NA,TGTGCCAGCAGTGGCAGGGGTACCCATAATTCACCCCTCCACTTT,CASSGRGTHNSPLHF
TRBV30,14,TRBJ2-1,TRBD2,NA,TGTGCCTGGAGTCGACTAGCGGACACCAATGAGCAGTTCTTC,CAWSRLADTNEQFF
TRBV7-3,13,TRBJ1-5,NA,NA,TGTGCCAGCAGTGGACAGCCCAATCAGCCCCAGCATTTT,CASSGQPNQPQHF
TRBV3-1/TRBV3-2,13,TRBJ1-5,NA,NA,TGTGCCAGCAGCTTACGGAGCAATCAGCCCCAGCATTTT,CASSLRSNQPQHF
TRBV28,12,TRBJ2-7,NA,NA,TGTGCCAGCAGTACAGGGTTGCACGAGCAGTACTTC,CASSTGLHEQYF
TRBV7-2,15,TRBJ1-2,NA,NA,TGTGCCAGCAGCTTAGGGGGTTTAGGGGCATATGGCTACACCTTC,CASSLGGLGAYGYTF
TRBV3-1/TRBV3-2,18,TRBJ2-1,TRBD1,NA,TGTGCCAGCAGCCAGTATGGCGTGTTCGGACAGGGAGGCAATGAGCAGTTCTTC,CASSQYGVFGQGGNEQFF
TRBV24-1,14,TRBJ2-1,NA,few,TGTGCCACCCAGACAGAGTATGGAGTTGGTAGGCAGTTCTTC,CATQTEYGVGRQFF
TRBV5-1,13,TRBJ1-1,NA,NA,TGCGCCAGCAGCTCTCTCACAGGTCTCGAAGCTTTCTTT,CASSSLTGLEAFF
TRBV29-1,14,TRBJ1-4,TRBD1,few,TGCAGCGGCGGCCGGGACAGGATGGATGAAAAACTGTTTTTT,CSGGRDRMDEKLFF
TRBV6-4,13,TRBJ2-7,TRBD1,NA,TGTGCCAGCAGTCGGGACAGCCTTGGGGAGCAGTACTTC,CASSRDSLGEQYF
TRBV19,16,TRBJ1-4,NA,once,TGTGCCAGTAGGATCAATGGACAGTCCCCTAATGAAAAACTGTTTTTT,CASRINGQSPNEKLFF
TRBV27,14,TRBJ1-1,NA,NA,TGTGCCAGCACCCCGGGACACTTGAACACTGAAGCTTTCTTT,CASTPGHLNTEAFF
TRBV18,14,TRBJ1-2,TRBD1,few,TGTGCCAGCTCACCACGACAGGGGGCCCCTCTCTACACCTTC,CASSPRQGAPLYTF
TRBV28,11,TRBJ2-7,NA,NA,TGTGCCAGCAGTTTCGGTATCGAGCAGTACTTC,CASSFGIEQYF
TRBV19,17,TRBJ2-6,NA,few,TGTGCCAGTAGTATAGGGAAGACACTTACTGGGGCCAACGTCCTGACTTTC,CASSIGKTLTGANVLTF
TRBV5-1,12,TRBJ2-7,NA,NA,TGCGCCAGCAGCTTAACTGCCTACGAGCAGTACTTC,CASSLTAYEQYF
TRBV6-1,11,TRBJ1-4,NA,NA,TGTGCCAGCAGTGAAAAAGGGAGGGGATTTTTT,CASSEKGRGFF
TRBV12-3/TRBV12-4,13,TRBJ1-2,TRBD1,NA,TGTACCAGCGGTCAACAGGGGACCTATGGCTACACCTTC,CTSGQQGTYGYTF
TRBV2,13,TRBJ1-6,NA,NA,TGTGCCAGCAGGACGGAGGGGAATTCACCCCTCCACTTT,CASRTEGNSPLHF
TRBV19,16,TRBJ2-7,TRBD2,NA,TGTGCCAGTAGTAAAGGCGGGCTAGCGGGGTTCTACGAGCAGTACTTC,CASSKGGLAGFYEQYF
TRBV3-1/TRBV3-2,14,TRBJ2-7,TRBD2,NA,TGTGCCAGCAGCCCCGTAGCGGGGCATAACGAGCAGTACTTC,CASSPVAGHNEQYF
TRBV7-2,16,TRBJ2-3,NA,NA,TGTGCCAGCATCATCTCGGGACACCCAAACACAGATACGCAGTATTTT,CASIISGHPNTDTQYF
TRBV4-2,15,TRBJ2-7,NA,NA,TGTGCCAGCAGCGAAAGTGGCAGGGGTGTCGACGAGCAGTACTTC,CASSESGRGVDEQYF
TRBV24-1,17,TRBJ2-1,TRBD2,NA,TGTGCCACCAGTGATGCCCAACTAGCGGGGGCCCGGGCTGAGCAGTTCTTC,CATSDAQLAGARAEQFF
TRBV5-1,13,TRBJ1-2,NA,NA,TGCGCCAGCAGTGAGGTTAAGGGGTATGGCTACACCTTC,CASSEVKGYGYTF
TRBV5-1,16,TRBJ1-1,TRBD1,NA,TGCGCCAGCAGCCCTCAGGGGGTCGGGATGAACACTGAAGCTTTCTTT,CASSPQGVGMNTEAFF
TRBV28,13,TRBJ1-2,NA,NA,TGTGCCAGCAGTTTACCCAAGGGGTATGGCTACACCTTC,CASSLPKGYGYTF
TRBV21-1,12,TRBJ1-4,NA,NA,TGTGCCAGCACCAGGGGGGATGAAAAACTGTTTTTT,CASTRGDEKLFF
TRBV18,14,TRBJ1-5,NA,NA,TGTGCCAGCTCACCTACAGATAGCAATCAGCCCCAGCATTTT,CASSPTDSNQPQHF
TRBV7-9,12,TRBJ1-1,NA,NA,TGTGCCACCAGCGGGGAGAGCACTGAAGCTTTCTTT,CATSGESTEAFF
TRBV28,15,TRBJ1-1,TRBD1,NA,TGTGCCAGCACCGAAGGACAGGGGGTGAACACTGAAGCTTTCTTT,CASTEGQGVNTEAFF
TRBV5-4,16,TRBJ1-3,NA,NA,TGTGCCAGCAGCTTGGGACCTCAGGACTCTGGAAACACCATATATTTT,CASSLGPQDSGNTIYF
TRBV9,15,TRBJ2-1,TRBD2,NA,TGTGCCAGCAGCGGATTAGCGGGAGGGAGCAATGAGCAGTTCTTC,CASSGLAGGSNEQFF
TRBV2,11,TRBJ2-7,NA,NA,TGTGCCAGCAGTGAGCTATACGAGCAGTACTTC,CASSELYEQYF
TRBV28,15,TRBJ1-5,TRBD1,NA,TGTGCCAGCACCCCAGGACAGGGGAACAATCAGCCCCAGCATTTT,CASTPGQGNNQPQHF
TRBV4-2,18,TRBJ1-5,NA,NA,TGTGCCAGCAGCCAAGATCAGGGCGGGAGGGGTAGCAATCAGCCCCAGCATTTT,CASSQDQGGRGSNQPQHF
TRBV6-5,12,TRBJ2-7,NA,NA,TGTGCCAGCAGTAATGTAAACTCCGAGCAGTACTTC,CASSNVNSEQYF
TRBV9,16,TRBJ2-4,TRBD2,few,TGTGCCAGCAGCGGTGGAGTCACTAGCGAGAAAAACATTCAGTACTTC,CASSGGVTSEKNIQYF
TRBV30,15,TRBJ2-3,NA,NA,TGTGCCTGGAGTGCCCTAAGTTCTAGCACAGATACGCAGTATTTT,CAWSALSSSTDTQYF
TRBV28,14,TRBJ1-1,NA,NA,TGTGCCAGCAGTCAGAGGGGGATGAACACTGAAGCTTTCTTT,CASSQRGMNTEAFF
TRBV2,13,TRBJ1-5,NA,NA,TGTGCCAGCAGTCGGAGCGGGAATCAGCCCCAGCATTTT,CASSRSGNQPQHF
TRBV28,11,TRBJ1-2,NA,NA,TGTGCCAGCGGGCGAAACTATGGCTACACCTTC,CASGRNYGYTF
TRBV5-1,16,TRBJ1-4,TRBD1,NA,TGCGCCAGCAGGACCGGGACAGGGGGCGTGGAGGAAAAACTGTTTTTT,CASRTGTGGVEEKLFF
TRBV28,14,TRBJ2-5,NA,NA,TGTGCCAGCAGCGGTACGACGGGACAAGAGACCCAGTACTTC,CASSGTTGQETQYF